This is a list of T cell receptor beta chains from one sample in a study of T-cell memory formation after mild COVID-19. MiXCR, run by TCRdb on the 5' RACE reads, gives a single entry per CDR3 protein. The sample shows around 500,000 distinct CDR3 sequences, roughly 20% of them seen only once. The material sequenced was PBMCs or a T cell subset sorted from them (not recorded which). These TCRs come from an adult woman who had mild COVID-19 (a few samples of this study predate the infection). Cell type and time point are not known. Each CDR3 is given with its conserved first and last residue. D genes are given only for firm matches. The size field is filled for only some rows; it gives once, few, many or a size class.

j_call clone_size v_call d_call cdr3_aa cdr3_nt
TRBJ1-2 . TRBV5-4 . CASSSRGAAYGYTF TGTGCCAGCAGCTCCCGTGGCGCGGCCTATGGCTACACCTTC
TRBJ1-4 . TRBV27 . CASSFINSSEKLFF TGTGCCAGCAGTTTCATAAACTCGAGTGAAAAACTGTTTTTT
TRBJ2-7 few TRBV29-1 . CSVVIRPGAAHSASQEYF TGCAGCGTTGTTATTAGACCCGGGGCTGCGCATTCGGCTAGCCAGGAGTACTTC
TRBJ2-3 few TRBV20-1 . CSARDIEGMEYF TGCAGTGCTAGAGATATAGAGGGTATGGAGTATTTT
TRBJ2-2 many TRBV9 . CASSVEWLAVTGELFF TGTGCCAGCAGCGTAGAATGGCTAGCCGTCACCGGGGAGCTGTTTTTT
TRBJ2-2 . TRBV9 . CASSVGGPFSGELFF TGTGCCAGCAGCGTTGGGGGGCCCTTCTCCGGGGAGCTGTTTTTT
TRBJ1-1 . TRBV14 . CASSQALEFF TGTGCCAGCAGCCAAGCATTGGAATTCTTT
TRBJ2-3 many TRBV7-2 . CASSFRGSTDTQYF TGTGCCAGCAGCTTCCGCGGTAGCACAGATACGCAGTATTTT
TRBJ2-2 . TRBV4-2 TRBD1 CASSQGQGATGELFF TGTGCCAGCAGCCAGGGACAGGGGGCCACCGGGGAGCTGTTTTTT
TRBJ2-7 . TRBV28 . CASSLNSNYEQYF TGTGCCAGCAGTTTAAATTCCAACTACGAGCAGTACTTC
TRBJ2-5 . TRBV5-1 . CASSPPGGSSETQYF TGCGCCAGCAGCCCCCCTGGAGGGAGCAGTGAGACCCAGTACTTC
TRBJ1-1 . TRBV29-1 . CSALDTEALF TGCAGCGCCCTAGACACTGAAGCTTTATTT
TRBJ2-1 few TRBV7-9 TRBD2 CASSFQGAGVFEQFF TGTGCCAGCAGCTTTCAGGGAGCGGGAGTCTTTGAGCAGTTCTTC
TRBJ2-3 few TRBV12-3/TRBV12-4 . CASSLGDFTDTQYF TGTGCCAGCAGTTTAGGGGACTTCACAGATACGCAGTATTTT
TRBJ2-7 few TRBV6-6 . CASSYTGGAKNEQYF TGTGCCAGCAGTTACACCGGAGGCGCAAAGAACGAGCAGTACTTC
TRBJ1-2 . TRBV27 . CASSVTGTYGYTF TGTGCCAGCAGTGTGACAGGAACCTATGGCTACACCTTC
TRBJ1-1 few TRBV5-1 . CASSALGDTEAFF TGCGCCAGCAGCGCGCTAGGCGATACTGAAGCTTTCTTT
TRBJ2-1 . TRBV12-3/TRBV12-4 TRBD2 CASSLVGLAGLYNEQFF TGTGCCAGCAGTTTAGTAGGACTAGCGGGCCTCTACAATGAGCAGTTCTTC
TRBJ2-6 few TRBV4-1 TRBD1 CASSPGTGKANVLTF TGCGCCAGCAGCCCCGGGACAGGGAAGGCCAACGTCCTGACTTTC
TRBJ2-7 . TRBV6-5 TRBD2 CASSYVVSGGSYEQYF TGTGCCAGCAGTTACGTGGTCAGCGGGGGTAGCTACGAGCAGTACTTC
TRBJ1-6 . TRBV9 . CASSVGYSPLHF TGTGCCAGCAGCGTAGGGTATTCACCCCTCCACTTT
TRBJ2-7 . TRBV6-1 . CASSDWASTYEQYF TGTGCCAGCAGTGACTGGGCCAGTACCTACGAGCAGTACTTC
TRBJ2-5 . TRBV10-3 . CAISVAEVTETQYF TGTGCCATCAGTGTTGCGGAGGTTACTGAGACCCAGTACTTC
TRBJ2-2 many TRBV12-3/TRBV12-4 . CASSPASGELFF TGTGCCAGCAGCCCCGCATCCGGGGAGCTGTTTTTT
TRBJ2-7 few TRBV25-1 . CASSEGQGNYEQYF TGTGCCAGCAGTGAAGGTCAGGGCAACTACGAGCAGTACTTC
TRBJ2-3 . TRBV9 TRBD1 CASSTGTGSTDTQYF TGTGCCAGCAGTACAGGGACAGGAAGCACAGATACGCAGTATTTT
TRBJ2-6 . TRBV15 . CATSRDRWRKGSGANVLTF TGTGCCACCAGCAGAGATCGCTGGAGGAAGGGCTCTGGGGCCAACGTCCTGACTTTC
TRBJ1-1 few TRBV12-5 . CASGLVPLGLRKPTYGTEAFF TGTGCTAGTGGTTTGGTCCCTCTCGGTTTGAGGAAACCAACGTATGGCACTGAAGCTTTCTTT
TRBJ1-2 few TRBV6-2/TRBV6-3 TRBD1 CASRGQGQGDGYTF TGTGCCAGCAGGGGACAGGGACAGGGCGATGGCTACACCTTC
TRBJ2-1 . TRBV5-1 TRBD2 CASSDPSGSYNEQFF TGCGCCAGCAGCGACCCTAGCGGGTCCTACAATGAGCAGTTCTTC
TRBJ1-2 few TRBV7-8 . CASSFGSTGTNYGYTF TGTGCCAGCAGCTTCGGATCCACAGGGACTAACTATGGCTACACCTTC
TRBJ2-5 . TRBV18 . CASSPGVTNQETQYF TGTGCCAGCTCACCTGGTGTGACTAACCAAGAGACCCAGTACTTC
TRBJ2-2 . TRBV24-1 TRBD1 CATSERDRFYGTGELFF TGTGCCACCAGTGAAAGGGACAGGTTTTATGGCACCGGGGAGCTGTTTTTT
TRBJ2-3 . TRBV19 . CASSIRTERDTQYF TGTGCCAGTAGTATAAGAACTGAGAGGGATACGCAGTATTTT
TRBJ2-2 . TRBV19 TRBD2 CASSMGLAGDRELFF TGTGCCAGTAGTATGGGACTAGCGGGAGACAGGGAGCTGTTTTTT
TRBJ1-6 few TRBV6-1 . CAGGGTYNSPLHF TGTGCCGGCGGAGGAACCTATAATTCACCCCTCCACTTT
TRBJ1-2 . TRBV3-1 . CASSQSGSILGYTF TGTGCCAGCAGCCAATCCGGGTCCATACTTGGCTACACCTTC
TRBJ2-7 . TRBV12-3/TRBV12-4 . CASSEIRGGTDEQYF TGTGCCAGCAGCGAAATTAGAGGGGGGACCGACGAGCAGTACTTC
TRBJ1-1 few TRBV14 TRBD1 CASSHRTGQGDTEAFF TGTGCCAGCAGCCACCGGACAGGGCAAGGGGACACTGAAGCTTTCTTT
TRBJ2-4 . TRBV6-5 . CASSPQGIAQNIQYF TGTGCCAGCTCCCCGCAGGGGATTGCCCAAAACATTCAGTACTTC
TRBJ2-1 . TRBV11-2 . CASTNRGGRTPEERTYNEQFF TGTGCCAGCACCAATAGAGGCGGAAGGACCCCTGAGGAACGGACCTACAATGAGCAGTTCTTC
TRBJ1-1 . TRBV12-3/TRBV12-4 . CASSLGGRTEAFF TGTGCCAGCAGTTTGGGAGGGCGCACTGAAGCTTTCTTT
TRBJ2-4 many TRBV3-2 . CASSQDPTELPKNIQYF TGTGCCAGCAGCCAAGATCCGACAGAGCTCCCCAAAAACATTCAGTACTTC
TRBJ1-2 . TRBV14 . CASSPDGDWFHGYTF TGTGCCAGCAGCCCGGACGGAGACTGGTTCCATGGCTACACCTTC
TRBJ2-5 . TRBV7-9 . CASSLAVPRETQYF TGTGCCAGCAGCTTAGCGGTGCCAAGAGAGACCCAGTACTTC
TRBJ2-7 . TRBV4-2 TRBD2 CASSQGLAGRYEQYF TGTGCCAGCAGCCAGGGACTAGCGGGTCGCTACGAGCAGTACTTC
TRBJ1-5 . TRBV12-3/TRBV12-4 TRBD1 CASSLRTGNQPQHF TGTGCCAGCAGTTTAAGGACAGGGAATCAGCCCCAGCATTTT
TRBJ1-2 few TRBV11-3 . CASSLDGGANYGYTF TGTGCCAGCAGCTTAGATGGGGGTGCTAACTATGGCTACACCTTC